Described below is a single T cell receptor beta chain sequence and its context. Original handling: Reference gene primer amplification gave nucleated cell count estimates. Only in-frame clones appear in the TCRdb table, and some are missing; sequencing was by immunoSEQ multiplex PCR. V and J calls plus clone size are reproduced from that table; the DNA served to infer D and trimming. The table includes about 400,000 clones, about 83% detected once. CDR1 is MNHNS, CDR2 SASEGT, per germline. V dropped 0 bases and J dropped 5; count of bases not matched to a gene: 7. CDR3 length: 16 residues. This specimen comes from a study of blood T cell repertoires in COVID-19. Cohort placement rested on clinical history that participants reported themselves.

Sequencing was done on a sample of PBMCs or T cells enriched from blood (not recorded which). This sequence was found in a woman in her forties or fifties who had recovered from COVID-19. This chain joins TRBV6-1 and TRBJ2-7, with TRBD1 matching 10 bases. The CDR3 spells CASSEAGTGVLHEQYF. As DNA, the CDR3 is TGTGCCAGCAGTGAAGCGGGGACAGGGGTACTCCACGAGCAGTACTTC.